This is a list of T cell receptor beta chains from one sample in a study of shared clonotypes between healthy human individuals. The data were produced by immunoSEQ multiplex PCR, yet TCRdb's version contains in-frame clones alone and is incomplete. The table shows fewer than 550,000 clones, with about 75% occurring only once. Sequencing was performed on PBMCs. The origin of the receptors is a woman in her thirties or forties in good health. Some clones in this sample may be carry-over from other donors' samples. Each CDR3 is given with its conserved first and last residue. D genes are given only for firm matches. Clone size is stated in some rows and not others, as once, few, many or a class when expanded.

v_gene	j_gene	abundance	d_gene	CDR3aa	CDR3nt
TRBV7-8	TRBJ2-1	once	.	CASSLGSRGEQFF	TGTGCCAGCAGCTTAGGTAGTAGAGGTGAGCAGTTCTTC
TRBV19	TRBJ2-6	once	TRBD2	CASSPTSGRGIGANVLTF	TGTGCCAGTAGTCCCACTAGCGGGAGGGGGATTGGGGCCAACGTCCTGACTTTC
TRBV19	TRBJ1-4	.	TRBD1	CASSILTGPNEKLFF	TGTGCCAGTAGTATCCTGACAGGGCCCAATGAAAAACTGTTTTTT
TRBV11-2	TRBJ2-1	.	TRBD1	CASSLEVRTGGFRGRFF	TGTGCCAGCAGCTTAGAGGTCCGGACAGGGGGCTTTAGGGGACGGTTCTTC
TRBV19	TRBJ1-2	.	.	CATGTANYGYTF	TGTGCCACCGGGACGGCGAACTATGGCTACACCTTC
TRBV7-8	TRBJ2-4	.	.	CASGPDKNIQYF	TGTGCCAGCGGGCCCGATAAAAACATTCAGTACTTC
TRBV21-1	TRBJ1-5	once	.	CASSKGDREGWSNQPQHF	TGTGCCAGCAGCAAAGGCGACAGGGAGGGTTGGAGCAATCAGCCCCAGCATTTT
TRBV10-3	TRBJ2-7	.	.	CAISEVGVSYEQYF	TGTGCCATCAGTGAGGTAGGGGTCTCCTACGAGCAGTACTTC
TRBV7-2	TRBJ2-1	.	.	CASSLAAQGSYNEQFF	TGTGCCAGCAGCCTCGCCGCGCAGGGGTCCTACAATGAGCAGTTCTTC
TRBV19	TRBJ2-7	.	TRBD2	CASKGLAGDEQYF	TGTGCCAGTAAGGGACTAGCGGGAGACGAGCAGTACTTC
TRBV2	TRBJ2-7	.	.	CATSSSYEQYF	TGTGCCACGTCAAGCTCCTACGAGCAGTACTTC
TRBV28	TRBJ2-3	.	.	CASSSIGGPNTDTQYF	TGTGCCAGCAGTTCTATCGGCGGACCCAACACAGATACGCAGTATTTT
TRBV6-4	TRBJ2-1	.	.	CASSDSPGRASYNEQFF	TGTGCCAGCAGTGACTCCCCTGGAAGGGCTTCCTACAATGAGCAGTTCTTC
TRBV20-1	TRBJ2-5	.	.	CSQETQYF	TGCAGTCAAGAGACCCAGTACTTC
TRBV4-1	TRBJ2-1	few	TRBD2	CASSQDPLAGAPYNEQFF	TGCGCCAGCAGCCAAGATCCCCTAGCGGGAGCACCCTACAATGAGCAGTTCTTC
TRBV15	TRBJ2-5	.	.	CATSRGAGPGQETQYF	TGTGCCACCAGCAGGGGGGCAGGGCCAGGGCAAGAGACCCAGTACTTC
TRBV6-1	TRBJ2-1	.	TRBD2	CASSEFMSGSRYNEQFF	TGTGCCAGCAGTGAATTTATGAGCGGGAGTAGGTACAATGAGCAGTTCTTC
TRBV7-9	TRBJ2-7	.	TRBD2	CASSLYRGTSGFYEQYF	TGTGCCAGCAGCTTATACCGGGGGACTAGCGGGTTTTACGAGCAGTACTTC
TRBV11-2	TRBJ2-4	.	.	CASSPLGRAAKNIQYF	TGTGCCAGCAGCCCCCTGGGGCGAGCCGCCAAAAACATTCAGTACTTC
TRBV27	TRBJ2-7	few	TRBD2	CASSAGTSFSYEQYF	TGTGCCAGCAGTGCCGGGACTAGCTTTTCCTACGAGCAGTACTTC
TRBV2	TRBJ2-2	few	TRBD2	CASRVGLAIGGLFF	TGTGCCAGCAGGGTGGGACTAGCCATAGGGGGGCTGTTTTTT
TRBV30	TRBJ1-2	.	.	CAWRVSGGLRYTF	TGTGCCTGGAGAGTTTCTGGGGGGTTGCGCTACACCTTC
TRBV4-1	TRBJ2-7	.	.	CASSPTPDRTHYEQYF	TGCGCCAGCAGCCCTACCCCCGACAGGACCCACTACGAGCAGTACTTC
TRBV6-1	TRBJ2-3	few	TRBD1	CASKLQGATDTQYF	TGTGCCAGCAAATTACAGGGGGCAACAGATACGCAGTATTTT
TRBV6-1	TRBJ2-1	.	.	CASSSALFVGEQFF	TGTGCCAGCAGTTCAGCGCTGTTCGTTGGTGAGCAGTTCTTC
TRBV7-9	TRBJ2-7	few	.	CASRTQGYEQYF	TGTGCCAGCAGAACCCAGGGGTACGAGCAGTACTTC
TRBV28	TRBJ1-1	.	.	CASSPPPGMRTEAFF	TGTGCCAGCAGTCCGCCCCCAGGGATGAGGACTGAAGCTTTCTTT
TRBV5-1	TRBJ1-4	.	.	CASSLDFGATNEKLFF	TGCGCCAGCAGCTTGGACTTTGGGGCAACTAATGAAAAACTGTTTTTT